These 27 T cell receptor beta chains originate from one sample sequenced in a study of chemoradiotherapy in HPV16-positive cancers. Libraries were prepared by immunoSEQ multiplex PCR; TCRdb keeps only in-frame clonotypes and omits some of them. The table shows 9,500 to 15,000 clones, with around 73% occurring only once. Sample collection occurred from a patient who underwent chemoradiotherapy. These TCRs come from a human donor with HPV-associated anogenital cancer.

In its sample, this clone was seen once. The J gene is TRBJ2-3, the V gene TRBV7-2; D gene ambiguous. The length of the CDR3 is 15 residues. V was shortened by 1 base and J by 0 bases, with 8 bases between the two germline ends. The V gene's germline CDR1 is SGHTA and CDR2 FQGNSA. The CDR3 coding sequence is TGTGCCAGCAGCTTAGTTCCGAGGAGCACAGATACGCAGTATTTT. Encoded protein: CASSLVPRSTDTQYF.

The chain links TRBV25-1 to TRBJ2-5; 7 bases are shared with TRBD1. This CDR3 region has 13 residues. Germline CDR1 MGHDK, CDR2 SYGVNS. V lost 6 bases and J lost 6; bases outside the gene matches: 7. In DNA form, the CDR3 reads TGTGCCAGCAGGTTCCAGGGGGAGCAGACCCAGTACTTC. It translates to CASRFQGEQTQYF. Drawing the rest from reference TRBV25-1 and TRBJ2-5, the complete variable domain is EADIYQTPRYLVIGTGKKITLECSQTMGHDKMYWYQQDPGMELHLIHYSYGVNSTEKGDLSSESTVSRIRTEHFPLTLESARPSHTSQYLCASRFQGEQTQYFGPGTRLLVL.

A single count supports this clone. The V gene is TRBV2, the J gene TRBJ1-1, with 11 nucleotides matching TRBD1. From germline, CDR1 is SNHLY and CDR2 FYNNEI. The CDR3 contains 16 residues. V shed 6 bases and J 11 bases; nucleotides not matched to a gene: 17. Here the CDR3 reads CASSAGQGALAGPAFF. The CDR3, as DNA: TGTGCCAGCAGCGCCGGACAGGGGGCGCTTGCTGGTCCGGCTTTCTTT.

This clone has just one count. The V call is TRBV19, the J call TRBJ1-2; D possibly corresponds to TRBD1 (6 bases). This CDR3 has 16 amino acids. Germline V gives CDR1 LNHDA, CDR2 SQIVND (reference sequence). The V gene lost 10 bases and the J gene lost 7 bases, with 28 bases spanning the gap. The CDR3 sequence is CATTQDLTGPWGGYTF. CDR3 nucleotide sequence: TGTGCCACTACACAAGACCTTACAGGGCCCTGGGGTGGCTACACCTTC. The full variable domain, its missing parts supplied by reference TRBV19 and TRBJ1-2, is DGGITQSPKYLFRKEGQNVTLSCEQNLNHDAMYWYRQDPGQGLRLIYYSQIVNDFQKGDIAEGYSVSREKKESFPLTVTSAQKNPTAFYLCATTQDLTGPWGGYTFGSGTRLTVV.

The CDR3 reads CASSAEDRAAVGYTF. The CDR3 nucleotides are TGTGCCAGCAGCGCCGAGGACAGGGCAGCAGTAGGCTACACCTTC. The chain is built from TRBV7-9 and TRBJ1-2, with 8 bases matching TRBD1. Germline CDR1 reads SEHNR; CDR2 reads FQNEAQ (reference sequence). The CDR3 spans 15 residues. The trim removed 5 bases at V and 8 bases at J, leaving 13 bases unmatched.

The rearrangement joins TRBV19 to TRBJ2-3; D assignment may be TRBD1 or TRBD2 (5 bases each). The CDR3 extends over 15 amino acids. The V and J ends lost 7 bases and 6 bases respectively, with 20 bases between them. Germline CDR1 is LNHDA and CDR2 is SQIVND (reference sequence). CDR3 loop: CASTPGDRDVDTQYF. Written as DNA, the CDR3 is TGTGCCAGTACCCCCGGGGACCGGGATGTGGATACGCAGTATTTT.

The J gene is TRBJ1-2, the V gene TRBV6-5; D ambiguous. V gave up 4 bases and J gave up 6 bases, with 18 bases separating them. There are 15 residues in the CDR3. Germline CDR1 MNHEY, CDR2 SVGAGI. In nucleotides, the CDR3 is TGTGCCAGCAGTTCCTGGATGCAAAAGTCCGATGGCTACACCTTC. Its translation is CASSSWMQKSDGYTF.

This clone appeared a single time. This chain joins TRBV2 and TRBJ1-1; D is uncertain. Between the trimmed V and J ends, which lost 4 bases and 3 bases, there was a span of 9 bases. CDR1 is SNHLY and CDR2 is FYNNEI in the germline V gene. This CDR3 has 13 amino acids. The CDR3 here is CASSGASYTEAFF. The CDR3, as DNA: TGTGCCAGCAGTGGGGCCTCATACACTGAAGCTTTCTTT. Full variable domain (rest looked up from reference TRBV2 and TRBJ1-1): EPEVTQTPSHQVTQMGQEVILRCVPISNHLYFYWYRQILGQKVEFLVSFYNNEISEKSEIFDDQFSVERPDGSNFTLKIRSTKLEDSAMYFCASSGASYTEAFFGQGTRLTVV.

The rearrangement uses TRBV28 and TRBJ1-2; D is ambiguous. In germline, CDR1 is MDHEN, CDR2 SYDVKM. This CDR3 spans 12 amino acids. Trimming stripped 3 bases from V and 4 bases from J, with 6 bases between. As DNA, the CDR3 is TGTGCCAGCAGTTTTAGTACCTATGGCTACACCTTC. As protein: CASSFSTYGYTF.

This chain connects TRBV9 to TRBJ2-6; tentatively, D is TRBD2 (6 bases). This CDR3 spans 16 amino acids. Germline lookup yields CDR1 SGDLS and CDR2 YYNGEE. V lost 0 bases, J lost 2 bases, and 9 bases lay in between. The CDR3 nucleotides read TGTGCCAGCAGCGTAGAGGGAGGTCCTGGGGCCAACGTCCTGACTTTC. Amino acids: CASSVEGGPGANVLTF.

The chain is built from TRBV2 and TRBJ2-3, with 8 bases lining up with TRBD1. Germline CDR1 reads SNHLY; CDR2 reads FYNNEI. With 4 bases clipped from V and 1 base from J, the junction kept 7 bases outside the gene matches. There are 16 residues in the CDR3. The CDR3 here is CASSGPQGVGTDTQYF. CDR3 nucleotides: TGTGCCAGCAGTGGACCACAGGGGGTCGGCACAGATACGCAGTATTTT.

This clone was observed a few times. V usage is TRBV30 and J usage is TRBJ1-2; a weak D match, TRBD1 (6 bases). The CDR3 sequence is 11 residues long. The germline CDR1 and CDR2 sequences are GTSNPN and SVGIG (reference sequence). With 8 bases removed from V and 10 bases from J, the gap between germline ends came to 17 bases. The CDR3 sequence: CAATYRQAYTF. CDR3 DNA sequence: TGTGCCGCCACTTACCGACAGGCCTACACCTTC.

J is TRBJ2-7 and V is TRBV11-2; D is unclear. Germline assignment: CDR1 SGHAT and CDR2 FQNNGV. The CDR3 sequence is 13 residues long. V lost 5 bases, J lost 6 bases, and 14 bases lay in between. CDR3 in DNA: TGTGCCAGCAGCCTGAATTCTATCGGCGAGCAGTACTTC. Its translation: CASSLNSIGEQYF.

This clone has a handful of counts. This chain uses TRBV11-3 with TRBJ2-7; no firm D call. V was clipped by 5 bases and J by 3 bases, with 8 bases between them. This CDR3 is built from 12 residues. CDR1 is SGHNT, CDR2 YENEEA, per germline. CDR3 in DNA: TGTGCCAGCAGCCGAGACAACTACGAGCAGTACTTC. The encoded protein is CASSRDNYEQYF.

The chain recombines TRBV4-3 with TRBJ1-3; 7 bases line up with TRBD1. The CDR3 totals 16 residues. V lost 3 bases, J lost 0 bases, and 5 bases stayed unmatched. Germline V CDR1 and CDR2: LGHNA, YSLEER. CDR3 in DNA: TGCGCCAGCAGCCATACAGGGGAAGGCTCTGGAAACACCATATATTTT. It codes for CASSHTGEGSGNTIYF.

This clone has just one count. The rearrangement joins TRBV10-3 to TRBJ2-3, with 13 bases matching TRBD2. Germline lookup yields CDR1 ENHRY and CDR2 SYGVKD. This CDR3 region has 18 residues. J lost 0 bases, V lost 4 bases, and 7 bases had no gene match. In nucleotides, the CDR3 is TGTGCCATCAGTGGGACTAGCGGGGGACTCTCTAGCACAGATACGCAGTATTTT. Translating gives CAISGTSGGLSSTDTQYF.

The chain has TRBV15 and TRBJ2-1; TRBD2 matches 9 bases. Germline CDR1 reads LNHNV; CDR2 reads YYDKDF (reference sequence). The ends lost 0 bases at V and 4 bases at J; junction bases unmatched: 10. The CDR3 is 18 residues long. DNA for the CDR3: TGTGCCACCAGCAGAGATAAGGGCGGGGGGGGAATGTACAATGAGCAGTTCTTC. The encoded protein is CATSRDKGGGGMYNEQFF.

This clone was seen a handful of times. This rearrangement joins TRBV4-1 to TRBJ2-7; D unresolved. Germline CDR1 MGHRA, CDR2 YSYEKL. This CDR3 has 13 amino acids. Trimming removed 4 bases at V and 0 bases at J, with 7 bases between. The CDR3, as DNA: TGCGCCAGCAGCCTCTTGAGCTCCTACGAGCAGTACTTC. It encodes CASSLLSSYEQYF.

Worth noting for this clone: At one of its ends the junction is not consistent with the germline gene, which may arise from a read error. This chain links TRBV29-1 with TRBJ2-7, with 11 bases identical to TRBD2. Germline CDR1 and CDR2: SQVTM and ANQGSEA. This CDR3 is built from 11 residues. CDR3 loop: CSVTTSGGSDF. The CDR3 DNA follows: TGCAGCGTAACAACTAGCGGGGGTTCGGACTTC.

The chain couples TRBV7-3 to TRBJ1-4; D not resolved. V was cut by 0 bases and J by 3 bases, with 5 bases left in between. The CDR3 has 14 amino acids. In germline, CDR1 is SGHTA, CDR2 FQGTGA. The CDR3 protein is CASSLTGPNEKLFF. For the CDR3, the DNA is TGTGCCAGCAGCTTAACTGGCCCTAATGAAAAACTGTTTTTT.

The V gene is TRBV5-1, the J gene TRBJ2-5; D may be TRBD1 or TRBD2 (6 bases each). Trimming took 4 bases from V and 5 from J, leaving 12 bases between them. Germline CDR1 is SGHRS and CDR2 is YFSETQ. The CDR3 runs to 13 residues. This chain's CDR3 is CASSIGGGETQYF. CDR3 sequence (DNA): TGCGCCAGCAGCATAGGAGGGGGGGAGACCCAGTACTTC.

This chain's CDR3 is CASISEGQFEQYF. The CDR3 region has the DNA TGTGCCAGCATCTCAGAGGGACAGTTCGAGCAGTACTTC. V gene TRBV7-6 combines with J gene TRBJ2-7, with 7 nucleotides matching TRBD1. CDR3 length equals 13 residues. Unmatched junction bases numbered 9, after V lost 7 bases and J lost 6 bases. Germline lookup yields CDR1 SGHVS and CDR2 FNYEAQ.

The DNA for the CDR3 is TGCGCCAGCAGCTTGAATCAGGCGGGGGGCTACACCTTC. Its protein product is CASSLNQAGGYTF. This sequence joins TRBV5-1 and TRBJ1-2, with unresolved D. CDR3 length: 13 residues. Trimming pared 1 base from V and 8 bases from J, leaving 12 bases between. From germline, CDR1 is SGHRS and CDR2 YFSETQ.

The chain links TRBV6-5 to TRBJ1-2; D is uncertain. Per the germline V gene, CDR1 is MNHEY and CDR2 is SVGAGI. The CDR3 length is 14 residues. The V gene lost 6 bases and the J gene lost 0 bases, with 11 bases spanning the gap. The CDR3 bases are TGTGCCAGCAGGAGAACGGAAGCTAACTATGGCTACACCTTC. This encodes CASRRTEANYGYTF.

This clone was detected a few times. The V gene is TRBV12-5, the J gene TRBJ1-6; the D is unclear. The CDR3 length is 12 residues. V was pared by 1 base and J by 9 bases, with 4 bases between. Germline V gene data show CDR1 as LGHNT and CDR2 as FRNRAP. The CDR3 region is CASGLDLSPLHF. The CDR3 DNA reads TGTGCTAGTGGTTTGGACCTTTCACCCCTCCACTTT.

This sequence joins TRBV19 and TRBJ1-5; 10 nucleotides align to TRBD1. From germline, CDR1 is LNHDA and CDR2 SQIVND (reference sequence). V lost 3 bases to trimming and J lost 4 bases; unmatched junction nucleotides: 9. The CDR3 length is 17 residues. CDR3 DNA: TGTGCCAGTAGTATCCCCCGGGGACAGGGGCCGAATCAGCCCCAGCATTTT. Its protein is CASSIPRGQGPNQPQHF.

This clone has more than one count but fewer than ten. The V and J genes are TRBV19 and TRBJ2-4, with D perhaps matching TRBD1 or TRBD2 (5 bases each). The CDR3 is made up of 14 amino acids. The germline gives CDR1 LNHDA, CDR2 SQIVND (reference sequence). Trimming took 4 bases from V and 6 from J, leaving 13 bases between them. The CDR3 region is CASSTTRGRNIQYF. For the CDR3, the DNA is TGTGCCAGTAGTACTACCCGGGGACGAAACATTCAGTACTTC.